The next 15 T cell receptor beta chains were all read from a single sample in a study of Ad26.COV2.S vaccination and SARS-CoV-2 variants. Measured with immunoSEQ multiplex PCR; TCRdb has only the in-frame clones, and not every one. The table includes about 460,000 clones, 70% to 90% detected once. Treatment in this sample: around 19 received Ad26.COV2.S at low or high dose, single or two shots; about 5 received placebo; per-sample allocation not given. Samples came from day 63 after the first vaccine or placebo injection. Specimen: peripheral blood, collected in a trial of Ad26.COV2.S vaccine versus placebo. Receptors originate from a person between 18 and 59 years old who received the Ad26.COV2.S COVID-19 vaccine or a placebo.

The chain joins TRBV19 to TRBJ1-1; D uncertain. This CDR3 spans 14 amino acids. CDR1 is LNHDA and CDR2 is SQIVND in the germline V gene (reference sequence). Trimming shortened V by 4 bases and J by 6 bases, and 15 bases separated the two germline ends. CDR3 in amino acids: CASSKDEAGPEAFF. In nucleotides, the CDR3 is TGTGCCAGTAGTAAGGATGAGGCAGGCCCTGAAGCTTTCTTT. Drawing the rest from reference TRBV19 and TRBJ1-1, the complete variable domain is DGGITQSPKYLFRKEGQNVTLSCEQNLNHDAMYWYRQDPGQGLRLIYYSQIVNDFQKGDIAEGYSVSREKKESFPLTVTSAQKNPTAFYLCASSKDEAGPEAFFGQGTRLTVV.

CDR3 in DNA: TGTGCCACCAGTATCGGGGTAATGAATCAGCCCCAGCATTTT. Its protein is CATSIGVMNQPQHF. The chain has TRBV15 and TRBJ1-5; D is ambiguous. The germline CDR1 and CDR2 sequences are LNHNV and YYDKDF (reference sequence). V was shortened by 6 bases and J by 4 bases, with 13 bases between the two germline ends. The CDR3 runs to 14 residues.

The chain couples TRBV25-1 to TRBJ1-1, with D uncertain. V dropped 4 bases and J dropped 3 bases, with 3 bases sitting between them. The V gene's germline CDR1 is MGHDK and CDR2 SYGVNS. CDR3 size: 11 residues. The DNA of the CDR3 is TGTGCCAGCAGTGTTTACACTGAAGCTTTCTTT. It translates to CASSVYTEAFF.

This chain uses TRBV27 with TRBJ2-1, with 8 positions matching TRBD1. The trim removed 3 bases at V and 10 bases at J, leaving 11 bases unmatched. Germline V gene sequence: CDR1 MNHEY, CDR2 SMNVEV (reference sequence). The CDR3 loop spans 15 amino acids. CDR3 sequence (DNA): TGTGCCAGCAGTTTCGGGGACAGGTACACGGTAGAGCAGTTCTTC. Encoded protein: CASSFGDRYTVEQFF.

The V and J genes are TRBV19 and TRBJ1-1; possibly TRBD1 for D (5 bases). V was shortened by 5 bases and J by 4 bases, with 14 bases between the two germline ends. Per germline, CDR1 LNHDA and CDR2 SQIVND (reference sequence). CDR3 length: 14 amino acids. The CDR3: CASSGAVASTEAFF. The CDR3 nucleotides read TGTGCCAGTAGTGGGGCAGTGGCGAGCACTGAAGCTTTCTTT.

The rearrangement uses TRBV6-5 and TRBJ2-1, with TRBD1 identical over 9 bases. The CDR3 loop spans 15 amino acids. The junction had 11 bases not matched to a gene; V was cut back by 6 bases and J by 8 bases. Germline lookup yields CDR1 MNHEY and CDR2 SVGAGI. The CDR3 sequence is CASRKQGANFDEQFF. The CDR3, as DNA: TGTGCCAGCAGAAAACAGGGGGCCAACTTCGATGAGCAGTTCTTC.

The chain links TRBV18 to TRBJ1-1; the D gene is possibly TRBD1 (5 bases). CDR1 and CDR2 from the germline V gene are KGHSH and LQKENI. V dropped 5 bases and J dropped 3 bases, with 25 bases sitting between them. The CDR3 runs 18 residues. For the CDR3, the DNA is TGTGCCAGCTCAACTGTCGAGACACCGGGGGGGGAGGACACTGAAGCTTTCTTT. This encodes CASSTVETPGGEDTEAFF.

CDR3 in DNA: TGTGCCAGCAGCCAAGTGGTTCTAGTAAGAGAGACCCAGTACTTC. This gives the protein CASSQVVLVRETQYF. V and J are TRBV3-1 (or the pseudogene TRBV3-2) and TRBJ2-5; no firm D call. CDR3 size: 15 residues. The V gene lost 1 base and the J gene lost 4 bases, with 13 bases spanning the gap. Germline CDR1 reads LGHDT; CDR2 reads YNNKEL (reference sequence).

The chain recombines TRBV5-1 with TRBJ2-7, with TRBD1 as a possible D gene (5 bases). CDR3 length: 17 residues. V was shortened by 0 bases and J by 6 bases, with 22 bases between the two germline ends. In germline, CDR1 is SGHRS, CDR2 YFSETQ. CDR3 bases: TGCGCCAGCAGCTTGGAACCGGCGGCAGGGCTGGGGTCCGAGCAGTACTTC. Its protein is CASSLEPAAGLGSEQYF. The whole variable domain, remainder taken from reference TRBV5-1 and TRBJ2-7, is KAGVTQTPRYLIKTRGQQVTLSCSPISGHRSVSWYQQTPGQGLQFLFEYFSETQRNKGNFPGRFSGRQFSNSRSEMNVSTLELGDSALYLCASSLEPAAGLGSEQYFGPGTRLTVT.

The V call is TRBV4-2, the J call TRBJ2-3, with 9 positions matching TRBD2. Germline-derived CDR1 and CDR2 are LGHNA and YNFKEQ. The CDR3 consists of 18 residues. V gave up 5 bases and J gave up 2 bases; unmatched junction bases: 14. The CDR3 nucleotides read TGTGCCAGCAGCTGGGTTAGCGGGGGCCTTCAATTCACAGATACGCAGTATTTT. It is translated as CASSWVSGGLQFTDTQYF.

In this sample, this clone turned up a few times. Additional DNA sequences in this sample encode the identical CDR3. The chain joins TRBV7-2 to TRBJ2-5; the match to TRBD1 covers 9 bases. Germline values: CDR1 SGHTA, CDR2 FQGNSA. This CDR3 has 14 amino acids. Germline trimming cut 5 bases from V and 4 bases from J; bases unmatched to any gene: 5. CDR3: CASSPGTGRETQYF. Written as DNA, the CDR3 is TGTGCCAGCAGCCCCGGGACAGGGAGAGAGACCCAGTACTTC.

The CDR3 DNA follows: TGTGCCAGCAGAACCCCCGGGGTCAATGAGCAGTTCTTC. Translation: CASRTPGVNEQFF. The V and J genes are TRBV12-3 or TRBV12-4 and TRBJ2-1, with a possible D match to TRBD2 (5 bases). V lost 6 bases to trimming and J lost 6 bases, with 12 bases between them. The length of the CDR3 is 13 residues.

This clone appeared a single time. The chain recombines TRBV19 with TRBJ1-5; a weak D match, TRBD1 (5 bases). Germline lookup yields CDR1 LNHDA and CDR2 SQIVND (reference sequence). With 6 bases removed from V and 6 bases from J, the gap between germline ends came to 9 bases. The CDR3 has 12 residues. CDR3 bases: TGTGCCAGTAGCCTCCAGGGTCAGCCCCAGCATTTT. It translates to CASSLQGQPQHF. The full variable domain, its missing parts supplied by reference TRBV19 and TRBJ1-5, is DGGITQSPKYLFRKEGQNVTLSCEQNLNHDAMYWYRQDPGQGLRLIYYSQIVNDFQKGDIAEGYSVSREKKESFPLTVTSAQKNPTAFYLCASSLQGQPQHFGDGTRLSIL.

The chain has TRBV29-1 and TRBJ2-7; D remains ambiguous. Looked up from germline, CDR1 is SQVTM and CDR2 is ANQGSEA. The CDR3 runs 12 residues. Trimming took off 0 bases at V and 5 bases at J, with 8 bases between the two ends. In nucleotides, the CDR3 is TGCAGCGTTGAAGATGGGCCCGACGAGCAGTACTTC. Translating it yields CSVEDGPDEQYF.

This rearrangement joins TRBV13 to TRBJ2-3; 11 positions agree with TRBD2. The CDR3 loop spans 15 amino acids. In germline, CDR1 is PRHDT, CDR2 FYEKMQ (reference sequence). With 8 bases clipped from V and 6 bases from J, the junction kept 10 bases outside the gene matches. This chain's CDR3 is CASRDSGLAVDTQYF. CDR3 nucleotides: TGTGCCAGCCGCGATTCGGGACTAGCGGTTGATACGCAGTATTTT.